The 9 T cell receptor beta chains below were found in one sample sequenced in a study of T cell responses to AZD1222 COVID-19 vaccine. TCRdb's table, derived via immunoSEQ multiplex PCR, lists solely in-frame clones and lacks some. The repertoire holds tens of thousands of clones, with roughly 84% as singletons. Source: peripheral blood, taken 28 days after the second AZD1222 dose. Receptors were obtained from an adult who received the AZD1222 COVID-19 vaccine.

This clone was detected a few times. The gene calls are TRBV5-1 and TRBJ1-6; 10 bases are a match to TRBD1. CDR1 and CDR2 (germline): SGHRS, YFSETQ. With 7 bases clipped from V and 9 bases from J, the junction kept 4 bases outside the gene matches. The CDR3 contains 13 residues. In nucleotides, the CDR3 is TGCGCCAGCCGGGACAGGGGTACTTCACCCCTCCACTTT. Its protein is CASRDRGTSPLHF.

This clone was counted a single time. This sequence joins TRBV19 and TRBJ2-7; TRBD1 matches 8 bases. The CDR3 is made up of 14 amino acids. J lost 1 base, V lost 5 bases, and 4 bases had no gene match. CDR1 LNHDA and CDR2 SQIVND come from the germline V gene (reference sequence). CDR3 sequence reads: CASSPRTGSYEQYF. The CDR3 DNA follows: TGTGCCAGTAGTCCTAGGACAGGGTCCTACGAGCAGTACTTC.

V usage is TRBV14 and J usage is TRBJ2-6; no clear D. CDR1 and CDR2 (germline): SGHDN, FVKESK. The V gene lost 1 base and the J gene lost 0 bases, with 10 bases spanning the gap. This CDR3 contains 17 residues. The CDR3 sequence is CASSQVFGFSGANVLTF. CDR3 bases: TGTGCCAGCAGCCAAGTCTTCGGTTTCTCTGGGGCCAACGTCCTGACTTTC.

The chain combines TRBV9 with TRBJ1-2; D is unresolved. Germline loops: CDR1 SGDLS, CDR2 YYNGEE. Deletions cut 0 bases from V and 3 bases from J, with 15 bases between. The CDR3 is 16 residues long. The CDR3: CASSVGPAGRHYGYTF. The CDR3 DNA sequence: TGTGCCAGCAGCGTAGGCCCCGCGGGAAGGCACTATGGCTACACCTTC.

The chain uses TRBV5-4 and TRBJ1-4; TRBD1 agrees at 11 bases. Germline loops: CDR1 SGHNT, CDR2 YYREEE (reference sequence). This CDR3 comprises 17 residues. V gave up 9 bases and J gave up 0 bases; unmatched junction bases: 10. The CDR3 DNA reads as TGTGCCACCGGAACCGGGACAGGGGGGGCAACTAATGAAAAACTGTTTTTT. Protein: CATGTGTGGATNEKLFF.

The genes are TRBV6-5 and TRBJ2-7; unclear D gene. Between the trimmed V and J ends, which lost 6 bases and 5 bases, there was a span of 17 bases. Germline V gene data show CDR1 as MNHEY and CDR2 as SVGAGI. The CDR3 has 14 residues. CDR3 DNA: TGTGCCAGCAGCGAGAGACCGACTTACAACGAGCAGTACTTC. This sequence encodes CASSERPTYNEQYF.

The V gene is TRBV5-1, the J gene TRBJ2-5; 9 bases map to TRBD1. The CDR3 runs 15 residues. Germline V gene sequence: CDR1 SGHRS, CDR2 YFSETQ. Trimming removed 3 bases from V and 4 bases from J; junction bases left unmatched: 7. CDR3 amino acids: CASSSRQGGGETQYF. The CDR3 DNA reads as TGCGCCAGCAGCTCCCGACAGGGGGGCGGAGAGACCCAGTACTTC.

A note on this clone: The DNA is omitted, as the CDR3 cannot be located on it reliably, and the CDR3 follows TCRdb's listing. The chain combines TRBV19 with TRBJ1-5. The CDR3 region is 14 residues in length, termini included. The germline gives CDR1 LNHDA, CDR2 SQIVND (reference sequence). CDR3 protein: CASTSGNRDQPQHF.

The CDR3 loop reads CAWSKTGKEAFF. CDR3 sequence (DNA): TGTGCCTGGAGCAAGACAGGGAAAGAAGCTTTCTTT. The rearrangement uses TRBV30 and TRBJ1-1; 7 nucleotides agree with TRBD1. This CDR3 has 12 amino acids. After removal of 3 bases from V and 8 bases from J, the junction contained 6 bases not matched to a gene. CDR1 and CDR2 (germline): GTSNPN, SVGIG (reference sequence).